The 11 T cell receptor beta chains below come from one sample, sequenced in a study of cytotoxic CD8 clonotypes in ibrutinib-treated CLL (dated by TCRdb to the early 2020s). The method was the immunoSEQ multiplex PCR assay. In TCRdb, the immuneACCESS table is reduced to in-frame sequences with V and J assigned. These tables do not hold every clone; where another copy was compared, an unresolved V gene accounts for under half, and the others remain unexplained. The sample records about 45,000 clones, 65% to 70% of which are singletons. Approximately 21% of the sample is in the top ten clones. Taken with the paper, the label for time point translates to: less than 30 months on ibrutinib. Specimen: PBMCs, collected after 24 months of ibrutinib treatment. These TCRs come from a human donor with chronic lymphocytic leukemia.

This chain links TRBV5-4 with TRBJ2-7, with 7 bases matching TRBD2. CDR1 is SGHNT and CDR2 is YYREEE in the germline V gene (reference sequence). This CDR3 comprises 15 residues. The J segment lost 4 bases and the V segment lost 0 bases, leaving 7 bases of the junction unmatched. This CDR3 is CASSLVAHGGYEQYF. CDR3 DNA: TGTGCCAGCAGCTTGGTGGCGCACGGGGGGTACGAGCAGTACTTC.

The V gene is TRBV20-1, the J gene TRBJ2-3; D is unclear. The CDR3 covers 11 residues. Deletions cut 5 bases from V and 6 bases from J, with 9 bases between. Germline V gene sequence: CDR1 DFQATT, CDR2 SNEGSKA (reference sequence). This CDR3 is CSAERADTQYF. DNA for the CDR3: TGCAGTGCTGAGAGAGCTGATACGCAGTATTTT.

This clone appeared a few times. The rearrangement links TRBV4-1 to TRBJ2-1; D is unclear. Trimming took off 4 bases at V and 9 bases at J, with 19 bases between the two ends. The length of the CDR3 is 15 residues. Germline CDR1 reads MGHRA; CDR2 reads YSYEKL. The CDR3 sequence is CASSLSPGSATEQFF. The CDR3 DNA sequence: TGCGCCAGCAGCCTAAGTCCCGGCTCCGCTACTGAGCAGTTCTTC.

The rearrangement links TRBV7-8 to TRBJ1-3; D not certain. With 1 base removed from V and 4 bases from J, the gap between germline ends came to 14 bases. This CDR3 is 16 amino acids long. Per germline, CDR1 SGHVS and CDR2 FQNEAQ. The CDR3 region is CASSLDANSVGNTIYF. DNA for the CDR3: TGTGCCAGCAGCTTAGATGCGAACTCGGTGGGAAACACCATATATTTT.

The V gene is TRBV10-3, the J gene TRBJ1-1; the match to TRBD1 covers 8 bases. In germline, CDR1 is ENHRY, CDR2 SYGVKD. V was clipped by 8 bases and J by 5 bases; unmatched bases: 4. This CDR3 spans 12 amino acids. The CDR3 coding sequence is TGTGCCATCGGCAGACAGGGGACTGAAGCTTTCTTT. As protein: CAIGRQGTEAFF.

This clone appeared many times. The rearrangement uses TRBV5-6 and TRBJ1-2; D is ambiguous. The CDR3 is 12 amino acids. Germline-derived CDR1 and CDR2 are SGHDT and YYEEEE. V lost 0 bases to trimming and J lost 8 bases, with 8 bases between them. The CDR3 DNA is TGTGCCAGCAGCTTGGTTTTTGCAGGCTACACCTTC. It translates to CASSLVFAGYTF.

This clone was counted between two and nine times. This chain connects TRBV7-6 to TRBJ2-2; 13 nucleotides align to TRBD2. V was pared by 5 bases and J by 12 bases, with 9 bases of the junction left unmatched. This CDR3 is 15 amino acids long. CDR1 is SGHVS, CDR2 FNYEAQ, per germline. The CDR3 DNA is TGTGCCAGCAGCCCCGGACTAGCGGGAGAACTGAAGCTGTTTTTT. Its protein is CASSPGLAGELKLFF.

As DNA, the CDR3 is TGCAGTGCTTGGGGGAATGAAAAACTGTTTTTT. Translated: CSAWGNEKLFF. This chain links TRBV20-1 with TRBJ1-4; possibly TRBD1 for D (5 bases). With 5 bases removed from V and 5 bases from J, the gap between germline ends came to 6 bases. The CDR3 covers 11 residues. The germline V gene encodes CDR1 DFQATT and CDR2 SNEGSKA (reference sequence).

The genes are TRBV4-1 and TRBJ2-4; D may be TRBD2 (6 bases). The CDR3 runs 16 residues. Germline lookup yields CDR1 MGHRA and CDR2 YSYEKL. Trimming stripped 0 bases from V and 0 bases from J, with 9 bases between. For the CDR3, the DNA is TGCGCCAGCAGCCAAGATGGGGGACTAGCCAAAAACATTCAGTACTTC. It codes for CASSQDGGLAKNIQYF.

This clone showed up many times. CDR3 sequence reads: CASRPGPANTEAFF. DNA of the CDR3: TGTGCCAGCAGGCCGGGTCCAGCGAACACTGAAGCTTTCTTT. The J gene is TRBJ1-1, the V gene TRBV6-1, with no clear D. The V and J ends lost 6 bases and 1 base respectively, with 12 bases between them. Germline CDR1 reads MNHNS; CDR2 reads SASEGT. CDR3 length equals 14 residues.

This clone came up many times. V is TRBV2 and J is TRBJ1-1; the D gene is possibly TRBD1 (5 bases). The V gene lost 6 bases and the J gene lost 7 bases, with 15 bases spanning the gap. This CDR3 is built from 13 residues. From germline, CDR1 is SNHLY and CDR2 FYNNEI. The CDR3, as DNA: TGTGCCAGCAGCGTGAGGGGCGGCGGTGAAGCTTTCTTT. It is translated as CASSVRGGGEAFF.